The source of this T cell receptor beta chain is a study of response to subunit inactivated influenza vaccine. V shed 5 bases and J shed 2 bases, with 12 bases lying between them. The CDR3 covers 14 residues. CDR1 SGHAT and CDR2 FQNNGV come from the germline V gene. As regards this clonotype: Its antigen is not known.

TCRdb called the RT-PCR reads again in MiXCR, with one record for every CDR3 protein. The table includes approximately 200,000 distinct CDR3 sequences, around 15% detected once. Points from the study as a whole: The authors offered the suggestion that each seasonal influenza vaccination recruits few new T cells.

V gene TRBV11-2 combines with J gene TRBJ1-1; D possibly corresponds to TRBD1 (5 bases). The input for sequencing was CD8+ T cells sorted from PBMCs, taken 5 days after vaccination. This TCR was sampled from a man between 50 and 59 years old who received an inactivated influenza vaccine. CDR3 DNA: TGTGCCAGCAGCACGGGACCTTATAACACTGAAGCTTTCTTT. It is translated as CASSTGPYNTEAFF.